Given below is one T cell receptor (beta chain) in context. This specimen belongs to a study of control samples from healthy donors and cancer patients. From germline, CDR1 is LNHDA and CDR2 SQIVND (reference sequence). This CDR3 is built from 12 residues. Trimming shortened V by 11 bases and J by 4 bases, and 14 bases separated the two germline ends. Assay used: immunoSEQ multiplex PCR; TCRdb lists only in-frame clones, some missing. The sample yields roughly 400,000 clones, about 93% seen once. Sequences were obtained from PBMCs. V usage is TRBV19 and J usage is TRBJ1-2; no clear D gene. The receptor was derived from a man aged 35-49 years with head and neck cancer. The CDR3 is CAAGLLGYGYTF. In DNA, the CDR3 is TGTGCCGCCGGGTTGTTGGGCTATGGCTACACCTTC.